The 21 T cell receptor beta chains given below trace back to one sample, sequenced in a study of early T cells in non-severe SARS-CoV-2 infection. TCRdb re-called the 5' RACE reads through MiXCR, storing one row per CDR3 protein. The sample has 95,000 to 150,000 distinct CDR3 sequences, about 16% seen once; the top ten hold less than 25%. What was sequenced was whole blood. The receptors were gathered from an adult who was a healthcare worker with PCR-confirmed SARS-CoV-2 infection or an uninfected control (not recorded which).

This clonotype was observed a handful of times. V usage is TRBV20-1 and J usage is TRBJ2-3, with TRBD1 matching over 8 bases. The CDR3 totals 16 residues. Germline CDR1 DFQATT, CDR2 SNEGSKA (reference sequence). The trim removed 0 bases at V and 4 bases at J, leaving 9 bases unmatched. In DNA, the CDR3 is TGCAGTGCTAGAGATGTGGGTCAGGGGGCCCCAGATACGCAGTATTTT. Its translation: CSARDVGQGAPDTQYF.

V gene TRBV3-2 combines with J gene TRBJ1-2. TRBV3-2 is shown as a pseudogene. CDR3 length: 18 residues. This CDR3 reads CASSHGTFTKKQNYGYTF. The CDR3 DNA sequence: TGTGCCAGCAGCCATGGGACTTTTACGAAGAAGCAAAACTATGGCTACACCTTC.

This clonotype was recorded once. The V and J genes are TRBV12-5 and TRBJ1-1; D uncertain. The CDR3 loop spans 13 amino acids. Trimming shortened V by 3 bases and J by 1 base, and 6 bases separated the two germline ends. Germline-derived CDR1 and CDR2 are LGHNT and FRNRAP. The CDR3 sequence is CASGLARNTEAFF. In DNA, the CDR3 is TGTGCTAGTGGTTTAGCAAGGAACACTGAAGCTTTCTTT. Full variable domain (outside the CDR3, taken from reference TRBV12-5 and TRBJ1-1): DARVTQTPRHKVTEMGQEVTMRCQPILGHNTVFWYRQTMMQGLELLAYFRNRAPLDDSGMPKDRFSAEMPDATLATLKIQPSEPRDSAVYFCASGLARNTEAFFGQGTRLTVV.

The chain carries TRBV5-1 and TRBJ2-3, with D perhaps matching TRBD1 (6 bases). Per germline, CDR1 SGHRS and CDR2 YFSETQ. The CDR3 runs to 15 residues. V was shortened by 4 bases and J by 0 bases, with 12 bases between the two germline ends. CDR3 sequence reads: CASSLDRSSTDTQYF. The CDR3 DNA reads as TGCGCCAGCAGCCTCGACAGGAGTAGCACAGATACGCAGTATTTT. Variable domain in full (rest from reference TRBV5-1 and TRBJ2-3): KAGVTQTPRYLIKTRGQQVTLSCSPISGHRSVSWYQQTPGQGLQFLFEYFSETQRNKGNFPGRFSGRQFSNSRSEMNVSTLELGDSALYLCASSLDRSSTDTQYFGPGTRLTVL.

This clonotype showed up just a few times. This rearrangement joins TRBV19 to TRBJ1-4; D call uncertain. Looked up from germline, CDR1 is LNHDA and CDR2 is SQIVND (reference sequence). The CDR3 contains 12 residues. The V end lost 8 bases, the J end lost 8 bases, and 12 bases lay between the germline ends. DNA for the CDR3: TGTGCCAGTTCCTCTAAGCGGGAAAAACTGTTTTTT. Residues: CASSSKREKLFF.

A few counts support this clonotype. The gene calls are TRBV4-1 and TRBJ2-3; D is uncertain. The CDR3 runs to 14 residues. Germline V gives CDR1 MGHRA, CDR2 YSYEKL. Trimming shortened V by 1 base and J by 3 bases, and 8 bases separated the two germline ends. The CDR3: CASSQVFGTDTQYF. CDR3 coding DNA: TGCGCCAGCAGCCAAGTATTCGGTACAGATACGCAGTATTTT.

V usage is TRBV20-1 and J usage is TRBJ1-5; no definite D call. Germline CDR1 is DFQATT and CDR2 is SNEGSKA (reference sequence). This CDR3 has 14 residues. V lost 6 bases and J 0 bases, leaving 12 bases between the germline ends. CDR3 DNA sequence: TGCAGTGCCACGGGAACGGGTAGCAATCAGCCCCAGCATTTT. It is translated as CSATGTGSNQPQHF.

This clonotype was observed many times. V gene TRBV7-2 combines with J gene TRBJ2-5; D gene ambiguous. CDR1 and CDR2 (germline): SGHTA, FQGNSA. The CDR3 is made up of 12 amino acids. The ends were cut back, 5 bases at V and 0 bases at J, with 4 bases in the middle. The CDR3 here is CASSRYQETQYF. The CDR3 nucleotides read TGTGCCAGCAGCCGGTACCAAGAGACCCAGTACTTC.

Ten or more counts support this clonotype. The V and J genes are TRBV20-1 and TRBJ1-2; D not certain. Germline V CDR1 and CDR2: DFQATT, SNEGSKA (reference sequence). With 1 base removed from V and 4 bases from J, the gap between germline ends came to 13 bases. This CDR3 is 14 amino acids long. The CDR3 region has the DNA TGCAGTGCTAGAGGTCTCGGGGAGAGCTATGGCTACACCTTC. This translates into CSARGLGESYGYTF.

There are a few counts of this clonotype. This sequence joins TRBV7-6 and TRBJ2-2; a weak D match, TRBD1 (6 bases). Trimming removed 2 bases at V and 1 base at J, with 26 bases between. The germline gives CDR1 SGHVS, CDR2 FNYEAQ. This CDR3 spans 21 amino acids. CDR3 DNA sequence: TGTGCCAGCAGCTTACCTACCGGTCCGGCTCAGGGGCACGGGAACACCGGGGAGCTGTTTTTT. Encoded protein: CASSLPTGPAQGHGNTGELFF.

V is TRBV10-1 and J is TRBJ2-3; TRBD1 is a possible D gene (6 bases). The germline V and J ends were trimmed by 5 bases and 5 bases, with 14 bases remaining between them. CDR1 is WNHNN, CDR2 SYGVQD, per germline (reference sequence). This CDR3 region has 14 residues. CDR3 coding DNA: TGCGCCAGCAGTTTTACAGGGAACCAAGATACGCAGTATTTT. This encodes CASSFTGNQDTQYF.

This clonotype appeared many times. This sequence joins TRBV7-2 and TRBJ2-1, with a possible D match to TRBD2 (6 bases). Germline V gene lookup returns CDR1 SGHTA and CDR2 FQGNSA. The CDR3 consists of 17 residues. V was pared by 4 bases and J by 5 bases, with 21 bases between. For the CDR3, the DNA is TGTGCCAGCAGCTCACGGACCGGGGCTAGCGTGAACAATGAGCAGTTCTTC. Translating it yields CASSSRTGASVNNEQFF.

This clonotype was recorded a few times. The V gene is TRBV24-1, the J gene TRBJ2-2; D might be TRBD1 or TRBD2, each matching 5 bases. The germline V gene encodes CDR1 KGHDR and CDR2 SFDVKD. Trimming took 6 bases from V and 4 from J, leaving 11 bases between them. The CDR3 covers 14 residues. The CDR3 loop reads CATSLGTGTGELFF. The CDR3 DNA reads as TGTGCCACCAGTCTGGGGACGGGCACCGGGGAGCTGTTTTTT.

The gene calls are TRBV12-3 or TRBV12-4 and TRBJ1-1, with D unresolved. Between the trimmed V and J ends, which lost 3 bases and 8 bases, there was a span of 13 bases. This CDR3 is 13 amino acids long. The CDR3 nucleotides are TGTGCCAGCAGTTTGGGCGGAGCGCTGGAAGCTTTCTTT. Translating gives CASSLGGALEAFF.

The gene calls are TRBV7-8 and TRBJ2-3; TRBD2 matches at 12 bases. Germline-derived CDR1 and CDR2 are SGHVS and FQNEAQ. The CDR3 sequence is 18 residues long. The junction had 12 bases not matched to a gene; V was cut back by 3 bases and J by 5 bases. CDR3 sequence reads: CASSLAPGLAGGRDTQYF. CDR3 DNA: TGTGCCAGCAGCTTGGCACCGGGACTAGCGGGCGGGAGAGATACGCAGTATTTT.

J is TRBJ2-1 and V is TRBV27; the match to TRBD1 covers 7 bases. The CDR3 consists of 15 residues. The trim removed 8 bases at V and 0 bases at J, leaving 7 bases unmatched. Looked up from germline, CDR1 is MNHEY and CDR2 is SMNVEV (reference sequence). Here the CDR3 DNA reads TGTGCCAGCCGAAAGGACAGGAGCTCCTACAATGAGCAGTTCTTC. Amino acids: CASRKDRSSYNEQFF.

This clonotype appeared a few times. The chain employs TRBV10-1 and TRBJ2-2, with 7 bases matching TRBD1. V was pared by 9 bases and J by 6 bases, with 10 bases of the junction left unmatched. Germline V gene data show CDR1 as WNHNN and CDR2 as SYGVQD (reference sequence). The CDR3 runs to 14 residues. CDR3 region: CASSRTGLSGELFF. CDR3 in DNA: TGCGCCAGTTCACGGACAGGATTGTCCGGGGAGCTGTTTTTT.

This rearrangement joins TRBV12-3 or TRBV12-4 to TRBJ2-3; D unresolved. The V and J ends lost 7 bases and 0 bases respectively, with 11 bases between them. The CDR3 contains 14 residues. The CDR3 reads CASKRATSTDTQYF. CDR3 DNA: TGTGCCAGCAAACGGGCAACTAGCACAGATACGCAGTATTTT.

In this sample, this clonotype turned up a few times. The V and J genes are TRBV4-1 and TRBJ2-5; 12 bases fit TRBD2. The CDR3 totals 15 residues. Trimming took 5 bases from V and 5 from J; bases not matched to a gene: 6. Germline V gives CDR1 MGHRA, CDR2 YSYEKL. In DNA form, the CDR3 reads TGCGCCAGCAGCTCCGGACTAGCGGGGAGGGAGACCCAGTACTTC. Residues: CASSSGLAGRETQYF.

The chain links TRBV9 to TRBJ2-2; D tentatively reads TRBD1 or TRBD2 (5 bases each). Trimming left V 4 bases short and J 5 bases short, with 12 bases between. This CDR3 is 14 amino acids long. From germline, CDR1 is SGDLS and CDR2 YYNGEE. CDR3: CASSLGPTTGELFF. The CDR3 DNA reads as TGTGCCAGCAGCTTGGGACCGACGACCGGGGAGCTGTTTTTT.

The J gene is TRBJ2-3, the V gene TRBV7-9; D is uncertain. CDR1 is SEHNR, CDR2 FQNEAQ, per germline (reference sequence). V lost 5 bases and J lost 2, with 14 bases in between. There are 15 residues in the CDR3. The CDR3 loop is CASSEQLEITDTQYF. CDR3 coding DNA: TGTGCCAGCAGCGAGCAGCTGGAAATCACAGATACGCAGTATTTT.